A single sample gave rise to the 29 T cell receptor beta chains below, sequenced in a study of cytomegalovirus exposure and HLA in healthy donors. Only in-frame clones appear in the TCRdb table, and some are missing; sequencing was by immunoSEQ multiplex PCR. This table holds tens of thousands of clones, just under 95% found once. Specimen: PBMCs. These TCRs come from a man younger than 30 in good health and CMV-seropositive.

The chain employs TRBV9 and TRBJ2-1; possible D gene TRBD1, 5 bases. V was clipped by 7 bases and J by 10 bases, with 21 bases between them. In germline, CDR1 is SGDLS, CDR2 YYNGEE. The CDR3 is 14 residues long. The CDR3 sequence is CASGDSPKSMEQFF. The CDR3 DNA is TGTGCCAGCGGTGACAGCCCTAAGTCAATGGAGCAGTTCTTC.

The chain joins TRBV15 to TRBJ2-5, with a tentative D call TRBD2 (5 bases). CDR3 length equals 14 residues. V lost 5 bases, J lost 2 bases, and 12 bases lay in between. Germline V lookup: CDR1 LNHNV, CDR2 YYDKDF (reference sequence). The CDR3 DNA follows: TGTGCCACCAGCCAAGGACTCGTGCAAGAGACCCAGTACTTC. Translation: CATSQGLVQETQYF.

The genes are TRBV7-6 and TRBJ2-7; TRBD1 agrees at 11 bases. Germline V gene sequence: CDR1 SGHVS, CDR2 FNYEAQ. V was clipped by 4 bases and J by 1 base; unmatched bases: 6. The CDR3 consists of 16 residues. DNA of the CDR3: TGTGCCAGCAGCTCGGGACAGGGGGGAGCGTCCTACGAGCAGTACTTC. This gives the protein CASSSGQGGASYEQYF.

This clone was counted only a few times. V and J are TRBV2 and TRBJ1-4; D not resolved. The germline V and J ends were trimmed by 3 bases and 7 bases, with 12 bases remaining between them. Germline V CDR1 and CDR2: SNHLY, FYNNEI. The CDR3 consists of 14 residues. Written as DNA, the CDR3 is TGTGCCAGCAGTGATGGATTCGGGAGTGAAAAACTGTTTTTT. Translation: CASSDGFGSEKLFF.

The gene calls are TRBV11-2 and TRBJ1-1, with 7 bases aligning to TRBD1. Germline loops: CDR1 SGHAT, CDR2 FQNNGV. The CDR3 extends over 14 amino acids. V trimming: 5 bases; J trimming: 1 base; junction bases outside the gene matches: 4. In DNA form, the CDR3 reads TGTGCCAGCAGCATACGGACAGGGAACACTGAAGCTTTCTTT. This encodes CASSIRTGNTEAFF. Full variable domain (missing parts from reference TRBV11-2 and TRBJ1-1): EAGVAQSPRYKIIEKRQSVAFWCNPISGHATLYWYQQILGQGPKLLIQFQNNGVVDDSQLPKDRFSAERLKGVDSTLKIQPAKLEDSAVYLCASSIRTGNTEAFFGQGTRLTVV.

The genes are TRBV15 and TRBJ1-5; D is undetermined. CDR3 length: 16 residues. Germline V gene data show CDR1 as LNHNV and CDR2 as YYDKDF (reference sequence). The V end lost 5 bases, the J end lost 0 bases, and 14 bases lay between the germline ends. The CDR3 here is CATSGPSWYSNQPQHF. CDR3 nucleotide sequence: TGTGCCACCAGCGGACCTAGCTGGTATAGCAATCAGCCCCAGCATTTT.

This clone was observed a single time. The chain combines TRBV7-3 with TRBJ2-1; TRBD2 agrees at 16 bases. The CDR3 totals 17 residues. The germline V gene encodes CDR1 SGHTA and CDR2 FQGTGA. With 4 bases clipped from V and 4 bases from J, the junction kept 4 bases outside the gene matches. CDR3 DNA: TGTGCCAGCAGCTCAGTGGGACTAGCGGGGGGGTACAATGAGCAGTTCTTC. Its protein is CASSSVGLAGGYNEQFF.

The chain carries TRBV4-1 and TRBJ1-5; possibly TRBD1 for D (5 bases). V was shortened by 3 bases and J by 4 bases, with 7 bases between the two germline ends. CDR1 and CDR2 (germline): MGHRA, YSYEKL. The CDR3 loop spans 13 amino acids. The CDR3 loop reads CASSHPGNQPQHF. The CDR3 coding sequence is TGCGCCAGCAGCCACCCAGGGAATCAGCCCCAGCATTTT.

The V call is TRBV25-1, the J call TRBJ1-4, with TRBD1 identical over 8 bases. CDR1 MGHDK and CDR2 SYGVNS come from the germline V gene. The CDR3 length is 16 residues. Germline trimming cut 1 base from V and 5 bases from J; bases unmatched to any gene: 6. The CDR3 nucleotides are TGTGCCAGCAGTGAATTGGGACAGGCTAAAAATGAAAAACTGTTTTTT. It yields the protein CASSELGQAKNEKLFF.

V and J are TRBV11-3 and TRBJ1-2; a weak D match, TRBD1 (6 bases). CDR3 length equals 14 residues. Trimming cost V 6 bases and J 5 bases, with 16 bases left between them. Germline V CDR1 and CDR2: SGHNT, YENEEA. The CDR3 sequence: CASSSRRGGYGYTF. Here the CDR3 DNA reads TGTGCCAGCAGTTCCCGCAGGGGTGGATATGGCTACACCTTC.

The chain links TRBV7-2 to TRBJ2-7, with 10 positions matching TRBD2. Germline V gives CDR1 SGHTA, CDR2 FQGNSA. This CDR3 has 14 amino acids. V shed 5 bases and J 6 bases; nucleotides not matched to a gene: 7. This CDR3 reads CASSAGLADFEQYF. The CDR3 bases are TGTGCCAGCAGCGCAGGACTAGCGGATTTCGAGCAGTACTTC.

J is TRBJ2-5 and V is TRBV7-2; D is perhaps TRBD2 (7 bases). From germline, CDR1 is SGHTA and CDR2 FQGNSA. This CDR3 contains 15 residues. The V and J ends lost 7 bases and 4 bases respectively, with 19 bases between them. CDR3 in amino acids: CASTPWEGGGETQYF. The CDR3 coding sequence is TGTGCCAGCACCCCTTGGGAGGGAGGGGGAGAGACCCAGTACTTC.

V gene TRBV10-3 combines with J gene TRBJ1-1, with 11 bases that match TRBD1. The V gene end was trimmed by 4 bases and the J gene end by 4 bases; junction bases not matched to a gene: 2. Germline CDR1 ENHRY, CDR2 SYGVKD. CDR3 size: 14 residues. The CDR3 DNA sequence: TGTGCCATCAGTGCCGGGACAGGGGGCACTGAAGCTTTCTTT. Translating gives CAISAGTGGTEAFF.

V usage is TRBV19 and J usage is TRBJ1-1, with D unresolved. The ends were cut back, 9 bases at V and 6 bases at J, with 17 bases in the middle. In germline, CDR1 is LNHDA, CDR2 SQIVND (reference sequence). The CDR3 extends over 13 amino acids. The CDR3 protein is CASRESGTAEAFF. The CDR3 nucleotides read TGTGCCAGCCGTGAGTCAGGAACGGCTGAAGCTTTCTTT.

The chain combines TRBV7-9 with TRBJ2-5, with 7 bases matching TRBD2. There are 15 residues in the CDR3. Germline trimming cut 1 base from V and 4 bases from J; bases unmatched to any gene: 6. Germline values: CDR1 SEHNR, CDR2 FQNEAQ (reference sequence). The CDR3 loop is CASSLGLAGVETQYF. CDR3 nucleotide sequence: TGTGCCAGCAGCTTAGGTTTGGCGGGAGTAGAGACCCAGTACTTC.

This clone was observed once. The V call is TRBV29-1, the J call TRBJ2-7, with 11 bases that match TRBD2. Germline V gene sequence: CDR1 SQVTM, CDR2 ANQGSEA. The J segment lost 3 bases and the V segment lost 4 bases, leaving 2 bases of the junction unmatched. The CDR3 has 13 amino acids. The CDR3 sequence is CSVATSGIYEQYF. CDR3 DNA sequence: TGCAGCGTTGCGACTAGCGGGATCTACGAGCAGTACTTC.

This chain connects TRBV7-9 to TRBJ1-1, with a possible D match to TRBD1 (6 bases). Trimming shortened V by 2 bases and J by 3 bases, and 10 bases separated the two germline ends. CDR1 and CDR2 (germline): SEHNR, FQNEAQ (reference sequence). This CDR3 is 14 amino acids long. Written as DNA, the CDR3 is TGTGCCAGCAGCTTACAGGGGCAATACACTGAAGCTTTCTTT. Its translation is CASSLQGQYTEAFF.

The chain combines TRBV9 with TRBJ2-5; the match to TRBD1 covers 7 bases. Germline values: CDR1 SGDLS, CDR2 YYNGEE. The CDR3 covers 16 residues. V was clipped by 0 bases and J by 4 bases; unmatched bases: 9. The CDR3 DNA follows: TGTGCCAGCAGCGTAGGTCCAGGGGGATGGGGAGAGACCCAGTACTTC. Amino acid sequence: CASSVGPGGWGETQYF.

The chain recombines TRBV29-1 with TRBJ1-2; D gene unclear. From germline, CDR1 is SQVTM and CDR2 ANQGSEA. Trimming took 3 bases from V and 5 from J, leaving 10 bases between them. The CDR3 sequence is 12 residues long. CDR3 coding DNA: TGCAGCGTTGAGTGGGCGCAGTATGGCTACACCTTC. This translates into CSVEWAQYGYTF.

This chain links TRBV4-2 with TRBJ2-1; D gene uncertain. Germline CDR1 is LGHNA and CDR2 is YNFKEQ. This CDR3 comprises 16 residues. V was pared by 0 bases and J by 6 bases, with 15 bases between. The CDR3 here is CASSQDVSSPINEQFF. The CDR3 DNA reads TGTGCCAGCAGCCAAGATGTGAGCTCTCCTATCAATGAGCAGTTCTTC.

The genes are TRBV10-3 and TRBJ2-5, with TRBD2 identical over 9 bases. The CDR3 has 16 amino acids. Trimming at V came to 0 bases and at J to 4 bases, leaving 6 bases not matched to a gene. CDR1 is ENHRY, CDR2 SYGVKD, per germline. The CDR3 is CAISESKREEGETQYF. The CDR3 region has the DNA TGTGCCATCAGTGAGTCTAAGCGGGAGGAGGGAGAGACCCAGTACTTC.

The chain couples TRBV12-5 to TRBJ1-3; D ambiguous. The ends were cut back, 7 bases at V and 8 bases at J, with 12 bases in the middle. The length of the CDR3 is 12 residues. Germline values: CDR1 LGHNT, CDR2 FRNRAP. CDR3 in DNA: TGTGCTAGTGCCCTCGGGTGGGACACCATATATTTT. Its protein is CASALGWDTIYF.

The rearrangement uses TRBV14 and TRBJ2-5; 7 bases map to TRBD2. The CDR3 contains 14 residues. The ends lost 4 bases at V and 5 bases at J; junction bases unmatched: 7. Looked up from germline, CDR1 is SGHDN and CDR2 is FVKESK. CDR3 DNA sequence: TGTGCCAGCAGCCGTTCTGACGGGGGGGAGACCCAGTACTTC. Amino acid sequence: CASSRSDGGETQYF.

V and J are TRBV2 and TRBJ2-7; D is possibly TRBD1 (6 bases). Trimming pared 7 bases from V and 2 bases from J, leaving 9 bases between. Germline V gene data show CDR1 as SNHLY and CDR2 as FYNNEI. CDR3 length: 12 amino acids. The CDR3 loop is CASNREPYEQYF. The CDR3 coding sequence is TGTGCCAGCAACAGGGAACCCTACGAGCAGTACTTC. The variable domain in full, with the rest retrieved from reference TRBV2 and TRBJ2-7, is EPEVTQTPSHQVTQMGQEVILRCVPISNHLYFYWYRQILGQKVEFLVSFYNNEISEKSEIFDDQFSVERPDGSNFTLKIRSTKLEDSAMYFCASNREPYEQYFGPGTRLTVT.

V gene TRBV2 combines with J gene TRBJ2-1; 7 bases map to TRBD1. This CDR3 comprises 16 residues. Germline loops: CDR1 SNHLY, CDR2 FYNNEI. Unmatched junction bases numbered 13, after V lost 5 bases and J lost 6 bases. The CDR3 sequence is CASSPPDRVFPNEQFF. DNA for the CDR3: TGTGCCAGCAGTCCGCCTGACAGGGTTTTCCCCAATGAGCAGTTCTTC. The variable domain in full, with the rest retrieved from reference TRBV2 and TRBJ2-1, is EPEVTQTPSHQVTQMGQEVILRCVPISNHLYFYWYRQILGQKVEFLVSFYNNEISEKSEIFDDQFSVERPDGSNFTLKIRSTKLEDSAMYFCASSPPDRVFPNEQFFGPGTRLTVL.

The chain couples TRBV28 to TRBJ2-2; tentative D call: TRBD1 (6 bases). The CDR3 sequence is 21 residues long. CDR1 and CDR2 (germline): MDHEN, SYDVKM. Between the trimmed V and J ends, which lost 2 bases and 3 bases, there was a span of 28 bases. CDR3: CASSLGRGRSRTRGDTGELFF. CDR3 in DNA: TGTGCCAGCAGTTTAGGTAGAGGAAGGTCCCGGACCAGGGGTGACACCGGGGAGCTGTTTTTT.

The chain couples TRBV29-1 to TRBJ2-2; D gene ambiguous. The CDR3 is 13 amino acids. V lost 8 bases and J lost 0, with 10 bases in between. Germline V gene sequence: CDR1 SQVTM, CDR2 ANQGSEA. In nucleotides, the CDR3 is TGCAGCTTAGAGTTAGCGAACACCGGGGAGCTGTTTTTT. Translated, it gives CSLELANTGELFF.

This clone was detected only once. The chain employs TRBV9 and TRBJ2-3; 7 positions agree with TRBD2. Germline V gene data show CDR1 as SGDLS and CDR2 as YYNGEE. The CDR3 totals 14 residues. V lost 3 bases to trimming and J lost 6 bases; unmatched junction nucleotides: 7. CDR3 protein: CASSAREAGDTQYF. In DNA, the CDR3 is TGTGCCAGCAGCGCCCGGGAGGCTGGGGATACGCAGTATTTT.

This clone appeared once. The genes are TRBV2 and TRBJ1-1, with D unclear. The length of the CDR3 is 17 residues. Trimming cost V 4 bases and J 1 base, with 19 bases left between them. Per germline, CDR1 SNHLY and CDR2 FYNNEI. CDR3 residues: CASSVPAGGNTNTEAFF. The CDR3 DNA is TGTGCCAGCAGTGTCCCCGCTGGAGGGAACACGAACACTGAAGCTTTCTTT.